The sequence of this TCR beta chain was determined in a study of regulatory T cells in long-lasting Graves disease. Study-level background: Persistent cases were those of Graves' disease that involved over 5 years of antithyroid drugs with positive TSH receptor antibodies.

Study-wide results and limits: It was in persistent disease that TRBV28, TRBJ1-2 and TRBJ2-5 were favored.

Per the germline V gene, CDR1 is LNHDA and CDR2 is SQIVND (reference sequence). The CDR3 length is 13 residues. With 8 bases clipped from V and 3 bases from J, the junction kept 6 bases outside the gene matches. According to the study, TCR beta libraries were built with iRepertoire HTBI primers and CDR3-region Arm-PCR. TCRdb called the multiplex PCR reads again in MiXCR, with one record for every CDR3 protein. The sample holds 400,000 to 500,000 distinct CDR3 sequences; roughly 23% are singletons and the top ten take 14%. For this clonotype: Its specificity is unknown.

The time point was: persistent/refractory GD, antithyroid drugs over 5 years with positive TRAb. Extracted RNA from PBMCs served as the source of the TCR library. This sequence joins TRBV19 and TRBJ2-5, with TRBD1 matching 7 bases. This TCR was sampled from a female donor with Graves disease. Sequenced material: peripheral blood mononuclear cells (PBMCs), taken when the disease was refractory, from a patient treated with antithyroid drugs. The CDR3 bases are TGTGCCAGTGCCGGGCAGGGGGAAGAGACCCAGTACTTC. It codes for CASAGQGEETQYF.